The clone carrying this T cell receptor beta chain has only a few counts. Study processing details: Reference gene primers were amplified, and this amplification served to estimate nucleated cell counts. TCRdb keeps only in-frame clones here, not all; method: immunoSEQ multiplex PCR. V and J calls and clone size are copied from that table; D and trimming were computed from the DNA. This repertoire shows 160,000 or so clones, about 90% found once; its top ten account for roughly 3.1%. These data are taken from a study of blood T cell repertoires in COVID-19. The wider study: Acute and convalescent COVID-19 samples came from the United States, Italy and Spain. PBMCs, B-cell-depleted T cells, or T cells were the source of the cDNA or gDNA that made up the material.

Trimming stripped 4 bases from V and 6 bases from J, with 7 bases between. The CDR3 runs to 12 residues. Looked up from germline, CDR1 is GTSNPN and CDR2 is SVGIG (reference sequence). The chain is built from TRBV30 and TRBJ1-6; D not certain. This TCR came from a man aged 60 to 75 with acute or convalescent COVID-19. Sequencing input: peripheral blood. Written as DNA, the CDR3 is TGTGCCTGGAAACACAGTAATTCACCCCTCCACTTT. It is translated as CAWKHSNSPLHF.